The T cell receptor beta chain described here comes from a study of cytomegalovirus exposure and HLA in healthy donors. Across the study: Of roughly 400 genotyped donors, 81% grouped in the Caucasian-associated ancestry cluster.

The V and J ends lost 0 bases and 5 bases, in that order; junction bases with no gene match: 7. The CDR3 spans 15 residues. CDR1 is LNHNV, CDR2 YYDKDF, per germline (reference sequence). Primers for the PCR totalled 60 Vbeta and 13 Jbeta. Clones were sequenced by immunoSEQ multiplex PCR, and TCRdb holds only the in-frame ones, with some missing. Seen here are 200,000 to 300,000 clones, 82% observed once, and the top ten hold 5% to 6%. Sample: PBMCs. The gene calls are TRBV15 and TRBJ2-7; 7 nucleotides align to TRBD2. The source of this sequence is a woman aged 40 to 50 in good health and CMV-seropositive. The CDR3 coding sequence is TGTGCCACCAGCAGAGATTTGGGAGGGGATAACGAGCAGTACTTC. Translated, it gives CATSRDLGGDNEQYF.